Shown below are 4 T cell receptor beta chains from a single sample sequenced in a study of CXCR3-negative and CXCR3-positive naive CD8 T cells (dated by TCRdb to about 2019). Sequenced on a NextSeq 550. The Human TCR Profiling Kit (MiLaboratory) was used to make UMI-labeled 5' RACE TRB cDNA libraries. TCRdb reprocessed the reads; each CDR3 protein sequence makes one entry, and DNA is unavailable. For this sample, the table gives roughly 29,000 distinct CDR3 sequences. Together, the top ten hold about 9.4% of the sample. What was sequenced was memory CD8+ T cells from blood. The cell subset or site label, read with the paper, signifies: conventional CD8+ memory T cells (TMEM), sorted as controls. The origin of the receptors is a human donor in good health. Some clones in this sample may be carry-over from other donors' samples.

V and J are TRBV20-1 and TRBJ1-6; TCRdb reports TRBD1, a call that lacks DNA to check it against. CDR1 is DFQATT, CDR2 SNEGSKA, per germline (reference sequence). The CDR3 contains 15 residues. CDR3: CSAPPLGTEASPLHF.

V gene TRBV5-6 combines with J gene TRBJ2-1; lacking DNA, the TRBD2 call made by TCRdb goes unchecked. CDR1 is SGHDT, CDR2 YYEEEE, per germline. The CDR3 runs to 11 residues. The CDR3 spells CASSLELAQFF.

The chain is built from TRBV7-8 and TRBJ2-6; as DNA is missing, the TRBD1 call by TCRdb cannot be tested. Germline CDR1 reads SGHVS; CDR2 reads FQNEAQ. This CDR3 has 18 residues. The CDR3 spells CASSTHRDPRSGANVLTF.

This chain links TRBV6-5 with TRBJ1-1; lacking DNA, the TRBD1 call made by TCRdb goes unchecked. The CDR3 contains 14 residues. The germline V gene has CDR1 MNHEY and CDR2 SVGAGI. CDR3 sequence reads: CASSPPTESTEAFF.